Shown below are 21 T cell receptor beta chains from a single sample sequenced in a study of cytomegalovirus exposure and HLA in healthy donors (dated by TCRdb to the late 2010s). Library preparation employed the immunoSEQ multiplex PCR assay. The multiplex PCR relied on a mix of 60 forward primers for TCR Vbeta segments and 13 reverse primers for TCR Jbeta segments. TCRdb stores this immuneACCESS table with in-frame sequences only. Part of the clones is absent; in the studies checked, under half of the shortfall reflects unresolved V genes, and no reason is known for the rest. The table for this sample lists more than 120,000 clones; roughly 74% of them were counted only once. Clones ranked in the top ten supply roughly 5.6% of the sample. The sequenced material came from PBMCs. Receptors were obtained from a woman aged 40 to 50 in good health and CMV-seropositive.

The chain combines TRBV5-1 with TRBJ1-2, with a tentative D call TRBD1 (5 bases). V was shortened by 0 bases and J by 2 bases, with 11 bases between the two germline ends. The CDR3 loop spans 15 amino acids. Germline-derived CDR1 and CDR2 are SGHRS and YFSETQ. The CDR3 reads CASSLGTSKNYGYTF. The CDR3, as DNA: TGCGCCAGCAGCTTGGGGACATCAAAAAACTATGGCTACACCTTC.

In its sample, this clone was seen a few times. The V and J genes are TRBV19 and TRBJ2-3, with 7 bases aligning to TRBD1. The CDR3 is made up of 13 amino acids. The trim removed 5 bases at V and 6 bases at J, leaving 5 bases unmatched. Germline values: CDR1 LNHDA, CDR2 SQIVND (reference sequence). In nucleotides, the CDR3 is TGTGCCAGTAGTTACCGCAGGGGGGATACGCAGTATTTT. Its protein product is CASSYRRGDTQYF.

The chain uses TRBV15 and TRBJ1-5; tentative D call: TRBD1 (5 bases). CDR1 is LNHNV and CDR2 is YYDKDF in the germline V gene (reference sequence). V lost 4 bases and J lost 9, with 10 bases in between. The CDR3 has 12 residues. As DNA, the CDR3 is TGTGCCACCAGCACAGGGTATCGGCCCCAGCATTTT. Amino acid sequence: CATSTGYRPQHF.

The genes are TRBV7-9 and TRBJ2-5; TRBD1 matches at 7 bases. J lost 4 bases, V lost 4 bases, and 12 bases had no gene match. This CDR3 contains 16 residues. Germline CDR1 and CDR2: SEHNR and FQNEAQ (reference sequence). The CDR3 protein is CASSSSEGALGETQYF. CDR3 coding DNA: TGTGCCAGCAGCTCCAGCGAGGGGGCGCTGGGAGAGACCCAGTACTTC.

The chain joins TRBV28 to TRBJ2-7, with 8 nucleotides matching TRBD2. Germline V gene data show CDR1 as MDHEN and CDR2 as SYDVKM. Germline trimming cut 3 bases from V and 1 base from J; bases unmatched to any gene: 2. This CDR3 contains 14 residues. CDR3 loop: CASSFAGGSYEQYF. CDR3 coding DNA: TGTGCCAGCAGTTTTGCGGGAGGTTCCTACGAGCAGTACTTC.

The chain has TRBV15 and TRBJ2-1; tentatively, D is TRBD2 (6 bases). Trimming shortened V by 6 bases and J by 2 bases, and 11 bases separated the two germline ends. The CDR3 is 14 residues long. Germline lookup yields CDR1 LNHNV and CDR2 YYDKDF (reference sequence). This chain's CDR3 is CATRFGGTYNEQFF. The CDR3, as DNA: TGTGCCACCAGGTTCGGGGGTACCTACAATGAGCAGTTCTTC.

The chain recombines TRBV4-2 with TRBJ2-1; 12 nucleotides align to TRBD2. The CDR3 is 15 amino acids. Germline V gene lookup returns CDR1 LGHNA and CDR2 YNFKEQ. Trimming cost V 4 bases and J 9 bases; bases outside gene matches: 7. The CDR3 DNA is TGTGCCAGCAGCCCTGGGCTAGCGGGAGGGAGTGAGCAGTTCTTC. Its translation is CASSPGLAGGSEQFF.

The rearrangement uses TRBV18 and TRBJ2-5, with D perhaps matching TRBD2 (5 bases). Germline CDR1 is KGHSH and CDR2 is LQKENI. V lost 2 bases and J 5 bases, leaving 18 bases between the germline ends. The CDR3 extends over 16 amino acids. CDR3 amino acids: CASSPRAGKTWETQYF. The CDR3 DNA sequence: TGTGCCAGCTCACCAAGGGCGGGCAAGACCTGGGAGACCCAGTACTTC.

The chain recombines TRBV18 with TRBJ2-7; 11 bases align to TRBD1. V shed 2 bases and J 4 bases; nucleotides not matched to a gene: 7. CDR3 length: 16 amino acids. Germline V gives CDR1 KGHSH, CDR2 LQKENI. DNA for the CDR3: TGTGCCAGCTCACCAGGTTGGACAGGGGGCACTTACGAGCAGTACTTC. It specifies CASSPGWTGGTYEQYF.

J is TRBJ1-5 and V is TRBV18, with D unresolved. With 3 bases removed from V and 4 bases from J, the gap between germline ends came to 7 bases. The CDR3 has 13 residues. CDR1 and CDR2 from the germline V gene are KGHSH and LQKENI. The CDR3 sequence is CASSPTSNQPQHF. DNA of the CDR3: TGTGCCAGCTCACCGACATCGAATCAGCCCCAGCATTTT.

The chain recombines TRBV7-9 with TRBJ2-5; 7 bases agree with TRBD1. Germline-derived CDR1 and CDR2 are SEHNR and FQNEAQ (reference sequence). Unmatched junction bases numbered 5, after V lost 4 bases and J lost 3 bases. The CDR3 contains 14 residues. CDR3 sequence reads: CASSSTGSEETQYF. As DNA, the CDR3 is TGTGCCAGCAGCTCGACAGGGAGTGAAGAGACCCAGTACTTC.

This chain connects TRBV6-1 to TRBJ2-7; 12 nucleotides line up with TRBD2. Germline assignment: CDR1 MNHNS and CDR2 SASEGT. CDR3 length equals 15 residues. The V segment lost 7 bases and the J segment 1 base; nucleotides outside the gene matches: 5. The CDR3 coding sequence is TGTGCCAGCAACCCGACTAGCGGGAGTTCCTACGAGCAGTACTTC. This translates into CASNPTSGSSYEQYF.

The chain employs TRBV5-1 and TRBJ1-3, with 7 bases matching TRBD1. The CDR3 is 14 residues long. V lost 2 bases, J lost 4 bases, and 3 bases stayed unmatched. Per germline, CDR1 SGHRS and CDR2 YFSETQ. The CDR3 loop reads CASSFGQEGNTIYF. The CDR3 DNA reads as TGCGCCAGCAGCTTTGGACAGGAGGGAAACACCATATATTTT.

The rearrangement links TRBV7-8 to TRBJ2-1; TRBD2 agrees at 9 bases. The CDR3 has 15 amino acids. The germline V gene has CDR1 SGHVS and CDR2 FQNEAQ. V lost 2 bases, J lost 10 bases, and 9 bases stayed unmatched. CDR3 region: CASSLMVAGVGEQFF. CDR3 bases: TGTGCCAGCAGCTTAATGGTAGCGGGAGTCGGAGAGCAGTTCTTC.

The chain recombines TRBV15 with TRBJ1-5, with D tentatively TRBD1 (5 bases). V was shortened by 1 base and J by 11 bases, with 9 bases between the two germline ends. CDR1 LNHNV and CDR2 YYDKDF come from the germline V gene (reference sequence). The CDR3 length is 12 residues. CDR3: CATSRGRGTQHF. The CDR3 DNA reads as TGTGCCACCAGCAGAGGGCGGGGGACCCAGCATTTT.

The chain has TRBV5-1 and TRBJ2-3; tentatively, D is TRBD1 (5 bases). The germline V gene has CDR1 SGHRS and CDR2 YFSETQ. The CDR3 totals 13 residues. With 7 bases removed from V and 0 bases from J, the gap between germline ends came to 9 bases. The CDR3 region has the DNA TGCGCCAGCTCCGACAGTAGCACAGATACGCAGTATTTT. Its protein product is CASSDSSTDTQYF.

The chain recombines TRBV4-2 with TRBJ2-1, with 9 bases aligning to TRBD2. This CDR3 comprises 16 residues. Germline V gives CDR1 LGHNA, CDR2 YNFKEQ. V shed 0 bases and J 9 bases; nucleotides not matched to a gene: 9. In DNA form, the CDR3 reads TGTGCCAGCAGCCAAGATCGGCTAGCGGGATCGGGTGAGCAGTTCTTC. Translation: CASSQDRLAGSGEQFF.

This clone occurred a few times. The chain is built from TRBV5-1 and TRBJ1-1, with 9 nucleotides matching TRBD1. Unmatched junction bases numbered 3, after V lost 3 bases and J lost 3 bases. The CDR3 totals 14 residues. Germline CDR1 SGHRS, CDR2 YFSETQ. The CDR3 DNA sequence: TGCGCCAGCAGCTCACAGGGGGCGGACACTGAAGCTTTCTTT. This gives the protein CASSSQGADTEAFF. The full variable domain, with the rest looked up from reference TRBV5-1 and TRBJ1-1, is KAGVTQTPRYLIKTRGQQVTLSCSPISGHRSVSWYQQTPGQGLQFLFEYFSETQRNKGNFPGRFSGRQFSNSRSEMNVSTLELGDSALYLCASSSQGADTEAFFGQGTRLTVV.

The chain employs TRBV10-2 and TRBJ2-6; 7 positions agree with TRBD2. V lost 4 bases to trimming and J lost 3 bases; unmatched junction nucleotides: 3. In germline, CDR1 is WSHSY, CDR2 SAAADI. The CDR3 contains 15 residues. The CDR3 nucleotides are TGCGCCAGCAGTGGCGGGAGTCATGGGGCCAACGTCCTGACTTTC. The encoded protein is CASSGGSHGANVLTF.

In DNA, the CDR3 is TGTGCCAGCAAGACTACCCCGAACACCGGGGAGCTGTTTTTT. This encodes CASKTTPNTGELFF. This chain joins TRBV7-3 and TRBJ2-2, with D perhaps matching TRBD2 (5 bases). Deletions cut 7 bases from V and 0 bases from J, with 9 bases between. CDR3 length: 14 residues. Germline V gene sequence: CDR1 SGHTA, CDR2 FQGTGA.

The table lists this clone with a count of one. The chain combines TRBV9 with TRBJ2-5; TRBD2 agrees at 9 bases. CDR1 SGDLS and CDR2 YYNGEE come from the germline V gene. With 0 bases clipped from V and 2 bases from J, the junction kept 5 bases outside the gene matches. The CDR3 spans 16 residues. CDR3 residues: CASSVEIAGAQETQYF. The DNA of the CDR3 is TGTGCCAGCAGCGTAGAAATAGCGGGAGCACAAGAGACCCAGTACTTC. Drawing the rest from reference TRBV9 and TRBJ2-5, the complete variable domain is DSGVTQTPKHLITATGQRVTLRCSPRSGDLSVYWYQQSLDQGLQFLIQYYNGEERAKGNILERFSAQQFPDLHSELNLSSLELGDSALYFCASSVEIAGAQETQYFGPGTRLLVL.